Sequencing of this TCR beta chain was carried out in a study of blood T cell repertoires in COVID-19. The CDR3 contains 18 residues. The germline V gene encodes CDR1 LGHNA and CDR2 YNFKEQ. V was pared by 1 base and J by 0 bases, with 9 bases of the junction left unmatched. Assay: immunoSEQ multiplex PCR; the TCRdb copy retains only in-frame clones and omits some. The repertoire includes approximately 100,000 clones, about nine tenths of them detected once, and about 9.3% sits in the top ten. This rearrangement joins TRBV4-2 to TRBJ2-3; 8 positions match TRBD2. The sequenced sample was peripheral blood. This TCR was recovered from a man aged 50 or older with acute or convalescent COVID-19. The chain's CDR3 is CASSQGGGSGISTDTQYF. Here the CDR3 DNA reads TGTGCCAGCAGCCAAGGAGGGGGTAGCGGGATCAGCACAGATACGCAGTATTTT.